This entry lists 20 T cell receptor beta chains sequenced from one sample in a study of identical twins. TCRdb re-derived calls from the 5' RACE reads in MiXCR, one entry per CDR3 protein. The profile shows about 900,000 distinct CDR3 sequences, about 12% of them singletons. These sequences were also reported in another study, on yellow fever vaccine responses in identical twins.

Sequenced material: PBMCs. These receptors all stem from a woman aged 18-29 years in good health.

The chain links TRBV15 to TRBJ2-3, with D unclear. The CDR3 covers 16 residues. From germline, CDR1 is LNHNV and CDR2 YYDKDF (reference sequence). Trimming cost V 5 bases and J 0 bases, with 15 bases left between them. The CDR3 DNA follows: TGTGCCACCAGCCACGAAGGCGCTGACAGCACAGATACGCAGTATTTT. It codes for CATSHEGADSTDTQYF.

The V call is TRBV4-1, the J call TRBJ2-7; D might be TRBD1 (5 bases). The CDR3 sequence is 15 residues long. Trimming left V 0 bases short and J 0 bases short, with 9 bases between. The germline V gene has CDR1 MGHRA and CDR2 YSYEKL. CDR3 amino acids: CASSQEQVGSYEQYF. CDR3 nucleotides: TGCGCCAGCAGCCAAGAACAGGTAGGCTCCTACGAGCAGTACTTC.

This clonotype has just a few counts. The gene calls are TRBV12-5 and TRBJ2-1; a possible D gene is TRBD2 (6 bases). Germline lookup yields CDR1 LGHNT and CDR2 FRNRAP. V lost 3 bases, J lost 9 bases, and 9 bases lay in between. The CDR3 is 12 amino acids. The CDR3 nucleotides are TGTGCTAGTGGTTTACCCGGGGGTGAGCAGTTCTTC. It translates to CASGLPGGEQFF.

This clonotype has only a few counts. The V call is TRBV12-3 or TRBV12-4, the J call TRBJ2-1, with a tentative D call TRBD1 (5 bases). The CDR3 consists of 14 residues. Trimming took 7 bases from V and 5 from J, leaving 15 bases between them. The CDR3, as DNA: TGTGCCAGCACCTCGTCGACAGCGAACAATGAGCAGTTCTTC. It encodes CASTSSTANNEQFF.

This clonotype was seen a handful of times. V usage is TRBV24-1 and J usage is TRBJ2-7; no reliable D call. In germline, CDR1 is KGHDR, CDR2 SFDVKD. This CDR3 has 15 residues. The V end lost 3 bases, the J end lost 0 bases, and 11 bases lay between the germline ends. The CDR3 DNA sequence: TGTGCCACCAGTGATGGGGTGGGCAGCTCCTACGAGCAGTACTTC. Translation gives CATSDGVGSSYEQYF.

The V call is TRBV3-1, the J call TRBJ1-2, with D unclear. V lost 0 bases to trimming and J lost 2 bases, with 13 bases between them. The CDR3 sequence is 16 residues long. Looked up from germline, CDR1 is LGHDT and CDR2 is YNNKEL (reference sequence). CDR3 bases: TGTGCCAGCAGCCAAGAAAGGCGACCGTCGAACTATGGCTACACCTTC. This translates into CASSQERRPSNYGYTF.

This clonotype was counted only a few times. This may be a read error: a much more frequent sequence differs by one nucleotide. This sequence joins TRBV6-2 or TRBV6-3 and TRBJ1-2; D gene uncertain. V was clipped by 6 bases and J by 0 bases, with 2 bases between them. CDR3 length: 11 residues. Per germline, CDR1 MNHEY and CDR2 SVGEGT. CDR3 DNA: TGTGCCAGCAGATCTAACTATGGCTACACCTTC. Its protein is CASRSNYGYTF.

The chain employs TRBV4-1 and TRBJ2-3, with TRBD2 matching over 11 bases. V shed 0 bases and J 5 bases; nucleotides not matched to a gene: 7. This CDR3 has 17 amino acids. The V gene's germline CDR1 is MGHRA and CDR2 YSYEKL. CDR3 sequence reads: CASSQDPPGLAEDTQYF. CDR3 DNA: TGCGCCAGCAGCCAAGATCCCCCGGGACTAGCGGAAGATACGCAGTATTTT.

This sequence joins TRBV24-1 and TRBJ2-1, with TRBD1 matching 8 bases. Per the germline V gene, CDR1 is KGHDR and CDR2 is SFDVKD. V lost 3 bases to trimming and J lost 4 bases; unmatched junction nucleotides: 7. This CDR3 comprises 16 residues. The CDR3 DNA reads as TGTGCCACCAGTGATCCAGGACAGGGTTTATACAATGAGCAGTTCTTC. This encodes CATSDPGQGLYNEQFF.

V gene TRBV20-1 combines with J gene TRBJ2-1; D call uncertain. The CDR3 loop spans 13 amino acids. Trimming removed 3 bases at V and 4 bases at J, with 10 bases between. Per germline, CDR1 DFQATT and CDR2 SNEGSKA (reference sequence). In nucleotides, the CDR3 is TGCAGTGCTAGGTCGTCCATATACAATGAGCAGTTCTTC. Encoded protein: CSARSSIYNEQFF.

This clonotype has more than one count but fewer than ten. This chain uses TRBV3-1 with TRBJ2-5; D may be TRBD2 (5 bases). This CDR3 has 15 residues. CDR1 and CDR2 from the germline V gene are LGHDT and YNNKEL (reference sequence). The V gene lost 3 bases and the J gene lost 0 bases, with 11 bases spanning the gap. The CDR3 is CASSQRAANQETQYF. In DNA form, the CDR3 reads TGTGCCAGCAGCCAGCGAGCGGCCAACCAAGAGACCCAGTACTTC.

The V and J genes are TRBV3-1 and TRBJ2-7; unclear D gene. V lost 4 bases and J lost 4, with 14 bases in between. Germline assignment: CDR1 LGHDT and CDR2 YNNKEL (reference sequence). The CDR3 is made up of 14 amino acids. This chain's CDR3 is CASSPNGRAYEQYV. In nucleotides, the CDR3 is TGTGCCAGCAGCCCCAACGGAAGGGCTTACGAGCAGTACGTC.

This clonotype was seen a handful of times. J is TRBJ2-2 and V is TRBV10-2; TRBD2 is a possible D gene (5 bases). This CDR3 region has 13 residues. Deletions cut 2 bases from V and 5 bases from J, with 6 bases between. Per the germline V gene, CDR1 is WSHSY and CDR2 is SAAADI. The DNA of the CDR3 is TGCGCCAGCAGTGAGCCGGGGACCGGGGAGCTGTTTTTT. The encoded protein is CASSEPGTGELFF.

The rearrangement uses TRBV25-1 and TRBJ2-7; D unclear. Between the trimmed V and J ends, which lost 6 bases and 2 bases, there was a span of 11 bases. Germline lookup yields CDR1 MGHDK and CDR2 SYGVNS. The CDR3 runs to 13 residues. CDR3 region: CASSLDDPYEQYF. CDR3 DNA sequence: TGTGCCAGCAGCCTTGATGATCCCTACGAGCAGTACTTC.

This clonotype was seen a few times. The chain joins TRBV9 to TRBJ2-1, with D unclear. The CDR3 runs to 15 residues. Germline V gives CDR1 SGDLS, CDR2 YYNGEE. The V end lost 0 bases, the J end lost 5 bases, and 12 bases lay between the germline ends. The CDR3 sequence is CASSVVPLGHNEQFF. The DNA for the CDR3 is TGTGCCAGCAGCGTAGTTCCTCTGGGCCACAATGAGCAGTTCTTC.

The V call is TRBV5-1, the J call TRBJ2-1; a weak D match, TRBD2 (5 bases). The CDR3 has 14 residues. Trimming stripped 4 bases from V and 8 bases from J, with 16 bases between. Germline V gene sequence: CDR1 SGHRS, CDR2 YFSETQ. Written as DNA, the CDR3 is TGCGCCAGCAGCCGCGCGGTTAGCGCCGATGAGCAGTTCTTC. This encodes CASSRAVSADEQFF.

Only a few counts were recorded for this clonotype. The rearrangement joins TRBV29-1 to TRBJ1-1; D is perhaps TRBD1 (6 bases). CDR3 size: 11 residues. Per germline, CDR1 SQVTM and CDR2 ANQGSEA. Deletions cut 6 bases from V and 6 bases from J, with 11 bases between. The CDR3 sequence: CSVEGVPEAFF. The CDR3 bases are TGCAGCGTCGAGGGGGTCCCTGAAGCTTTCTTT.

The chain links TRBV6-4 to TRBJ2-1; 8 nucleotides agree with TRBD2. This CDR3 region has 14 residues. From germline, CDR1 is MRHNA and CDR2 SNTAGT. Germline trimming cut 3 bases from V and 3 bases from J; bases unmatched to any gene: 1. The CDR3 nucleotides read TGTGCCAGCAGTGAAAGCGGGGGCTACAATGAGCAGTTCTTC. As protein: CASSESGGYNEQFF.

The rearrangement links TRBV21-1 to TRBJ2-1; TRBD2, the table's D call, lacks a check against the DNA. TRBV21-1 is termed a pseudogene. CDR3 length equals 15 residues. In nucleotides, the CDR3 is TGTGCCAGCAGCACCCTAGCGGAAACCTACAATGAGCAGTTCTTC. Translated: CASSTLAETYNEQFF.

V is TRBV5-1 and J is TRBJ2-1; 12 nucleotides match TRBD2. Germline V CDR1 and CDR2: SGHRS, YFSETQ. J was trimmed by 4 bases and V by 1 base; bases with no gene match: 9. The CDR3 is 18 amino acids. CDR3 residues: CASSLSAGTSGLYNEQFF. CDR3 DNA sequence: TGCGCCAGCAGCTTGTCCGCCGGGACTAGCGGGCTATACAATGAGCAGTTCTTC.